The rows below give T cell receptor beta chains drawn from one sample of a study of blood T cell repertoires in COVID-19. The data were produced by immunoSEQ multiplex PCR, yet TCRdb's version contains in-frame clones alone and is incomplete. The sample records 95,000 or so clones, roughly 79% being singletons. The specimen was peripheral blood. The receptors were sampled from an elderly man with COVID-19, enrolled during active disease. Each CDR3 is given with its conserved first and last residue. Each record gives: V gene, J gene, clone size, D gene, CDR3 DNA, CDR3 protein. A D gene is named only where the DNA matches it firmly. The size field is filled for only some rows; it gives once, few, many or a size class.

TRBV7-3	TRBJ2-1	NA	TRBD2	TGTGCCAGCAGCTTAACAGGTAGCGGGGGGCTATATGAGCAGTTCTTC	CASSLTGSGGLYEQFF
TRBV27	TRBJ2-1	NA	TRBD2	TGTGCCAGCATCCCTAAGGTAGCGGGAGAATATAATGAGCAGTTCTTC	CASIPKVAGEYNEQFF
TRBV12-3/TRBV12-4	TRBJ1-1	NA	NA	TGTGCCAGCAGTCTACAACAGGGTTCTGAAGCTTTCTTT	CASSLQQGSEAFF
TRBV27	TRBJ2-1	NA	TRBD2	TGTGCCAGCAGTTCCGGACTAGCGGGCCCACAGCAGTTCTTC	CASSSGLAGPQQFF
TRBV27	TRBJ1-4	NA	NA	TGTGCCAGCAGAATTACTGGTACAGGCTCTTGGGAAAAACTGTTTTTT	CASRITGTGSWEKLFF
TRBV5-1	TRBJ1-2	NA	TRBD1	TGCGCCAGCAGCTTACGGGGACAGGCGAATGGCTACACCTTC	CASSLRGQANGYTF
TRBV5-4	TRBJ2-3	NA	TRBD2	TGTGCCAGCAGCCCGCGCCTAGCGGGGGGTTGGGATACGCAGTATTTT	CASSPRLAGGWDTQYF
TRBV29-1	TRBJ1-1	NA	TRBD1	TGCAGCGTGGAAACACAGGGGAGGACTTTCTTT	CSVETQGRTFF
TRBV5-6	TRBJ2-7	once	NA	TGTGCCAGCAGCTTGTGGGAGGCCCCCTACGAGCAGTACTTC	CASSLWEAPYEQYF
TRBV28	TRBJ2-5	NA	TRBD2	TGTGCCAGCAGACGACTAGCGGGAGAGGTGGAGACCCAGTACTTC	CASRRLAGEVETQYF
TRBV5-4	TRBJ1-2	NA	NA	TGTGCCAGCACCGGGAGTAAACTGGGAGGCTACACCTTC	CASTGSKLGGYTF
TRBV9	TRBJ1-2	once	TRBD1	TGTGCCAGCAGCGTGAACAGGGGCTATGGCTACACCTTC	CASSVNRGYGYTF
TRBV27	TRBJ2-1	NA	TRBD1	TGTGCCAGCAGCTCAGGGGACAGGGGCTCCTACAATGAGCAGTTCTTC	CASSSGDRGSYNEQFF
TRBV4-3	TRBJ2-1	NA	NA	TGCGCCAGCAGCCAAGATTACCTATACAATGAGCAGTTCTTC	CASSQDYLYNEQFF
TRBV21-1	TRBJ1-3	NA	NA	TGTGCCAGCAGCAAAGTATTAGGGGGACAGGGGGCTGACACCATATATTTT	CASSKVLGGQGADTIYF